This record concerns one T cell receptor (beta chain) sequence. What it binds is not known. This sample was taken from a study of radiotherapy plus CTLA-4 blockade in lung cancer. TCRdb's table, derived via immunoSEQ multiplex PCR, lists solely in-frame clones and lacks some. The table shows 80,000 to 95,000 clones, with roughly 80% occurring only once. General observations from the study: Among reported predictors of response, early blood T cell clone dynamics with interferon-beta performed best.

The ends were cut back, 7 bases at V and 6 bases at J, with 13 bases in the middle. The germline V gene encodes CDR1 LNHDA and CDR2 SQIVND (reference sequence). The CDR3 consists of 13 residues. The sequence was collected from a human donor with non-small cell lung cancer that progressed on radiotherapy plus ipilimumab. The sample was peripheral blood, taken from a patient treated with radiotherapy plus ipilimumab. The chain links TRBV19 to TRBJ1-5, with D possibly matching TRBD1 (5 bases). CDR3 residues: CASTRGGSQPQHF. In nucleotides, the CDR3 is TGTGCCAGTACCCGGGGGGGGAGTCAGCCCCAGCATTTT.